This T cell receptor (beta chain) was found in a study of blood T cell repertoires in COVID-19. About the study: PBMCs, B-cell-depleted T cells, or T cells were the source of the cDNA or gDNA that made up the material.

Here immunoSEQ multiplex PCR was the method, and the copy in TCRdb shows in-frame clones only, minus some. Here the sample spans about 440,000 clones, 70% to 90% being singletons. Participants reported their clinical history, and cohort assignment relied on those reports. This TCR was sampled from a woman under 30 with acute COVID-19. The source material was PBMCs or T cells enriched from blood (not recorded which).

CDR3 coding DNA: TGCGCCAGCAGTGAGTCTTTGGGGAGGGGGGCCAATGAGCAGTTCTTC. This codes for CASSESLGRGANEQFF. The chain employs TRBV10-1 and TRBJ2-1, with D perhaps TRBD2 (7 bases). Trimming removed 0 bases at V and 6 bases at J, with 15 bases between. The CDR3 has 16 amino acids. The germline V gene has CDR1 WNHNN and CDR2 SYGVQD (reference sequence).